This T cell receptor (beta chain) was sequenced during a study of regulatory T cells in long-lasting Graves disease. As to time point: newly diagnosed GD, antithyroid drugs for less than 3 months. The TCR library was made from RNA that had been extracted from PBMCs in TRIzol. This clonotype was observed a handful of times. CDR1 MNHNS and CDR2 SASEGT come from the germline V gene. This CDR3 contains 17 residues. The ends lost 6 bases at V and 6 bases at J; junction bases unmatched: 16. Relying on iRepertoire HTBI primers and Arm-PCR of CDR3 regions, the team built TCR beta libraries. TCRdb reprocessed the multiplex PCR reads with MiXCR, giving one entry per CDR3 protein. This sample has roughly 350,000 distinct CDR3 sequences, with roughly a sixth found just once. The sample was also reused in another study, on T cells in Graves' hyperthyroidism and ophthalmopathy. This second study notes: The study defined stable Graves' hyperthyroidism as no ophthalmopathy progression within 18 months. Together with thyroid ultrasound, orbital computed tomography, serum thyroxine and TRAb, clinical symptoms were used for diagnoses. Prediction of ophthalmopathy progression came a median 6.5 months pre-onset.

V gene TRBV6-1 combines with J gene TRBJ1-2; 10 nucleotides align to TRBD1. The sample here was peripheral blood mononuclear cells (PBMCs), taken at new diagnosis, from a patient treated with antithyroid drugs. This sequence was found in a man aged 40-50 years with Graves disease. CDR3 DNA: TGTGCCAGCAGGCCCCGGGACAGGGGCCGAACTACCGATGGCTACACCTTC. This codes for CASRPRDRGRTTDGYTF.